Listed here are 10 T cell receptor beta chains from one sample, sequenced in a study of OX40 agonist ivuxolimab in advanced cancers. Clones were sequenced by immunoSEQ multiplex PCR, and TCRdb holds only the in-frame ones, with some missing. The sample carries roughly 70,000 clones, around 88% recorded once. The specimen was CD4+ or CD8+ T cells sorted from blood, collected in a trial of the OX40 agonist ivuxolimab. Receptors were obtained from an adult with an advanced solid tumor such as melanoma, head and neck, liver or kidney cancer.

V is TRBV5-1 and J is TRBJ2-5; D ambiguous. There are 15 residues in the CDR3. Germline values: CDR1 SGHRS, CDR2 YFSETQ. With 0 bases removed from V and 3 bases from J, the gap between germline ends came to 12 bases. This chain's CDR3 is CASSLAPNTKETQYF. CDR3 coding DNA: TGCGCCAGCAGCTTGGCCCCGAACACCAAAGAGACCCAGTACTTC.

V usage is TRBV7-2 and J usage is TRBJ1-2, with D hard to call. V was trimmed by 5 bases and J by 2 bases, leaving 15 bases between them. CDR3 size: 15 residues. Germline V gene sequence: CDR1 SGHTA, CDR2 FQGNSA. This chain's CDR3 is CASSIGSGQNYGYTF. Here the CDR3 DNA reads TGTGCCAGCAGCATAGGGAGCGGGCAGAACTATGGCTACACCTTC.

V is TRBV7-9 and J is TRBJ1-4, with D possibly being TRBD1 (5 bases). Germline-derived CDR1 and CDR2 are SEHNR and FQNEAQ (reference sequence). V gave up 5 bases and J gave up 8 bases, with 12 bases separating them. The CDR3 consists of 13 residues. The CDR3 here is CASSPPGGEKLFF. In DNA form, the CDR3 reads TGTGCCAGCAGCCCCCCGGGGGGGGAAAAACTGTTTTTT.

The chain uses TRBV28 and TRBJ1-2, with no clear D. The V gene lost 3 bases and the J gene lost 8 bases, with 13 bases spanning the gap. The CDR3 length is 13 residues. Germline values: CDR1 MDHEN, CDR2 SYDVKM. The CDR3 region is CASSFPTGRGYTF. The CDR3 DNA reads as TGTGCCAGCAGTTTCCCGACGGGTAGGGGCTACACCTTC.

The V gene is TRBV5-1, the J gene TRBJ2-2; perhaps D is TRBD1 or TRBD2 (5 bases each). Germline V CDR1 and CDR2: SGHRS, YFSETQ. The CDR3 has 14 amino acids. V lost 4 bases and J 7 bases, leaving 14 bases between the germline ends. CDR3 sequence reads: CASSEGPRGGELFF. CDR3 DNA sequence: TGCGCCAGCAGCGAGGGACCCCGGGGCGGGGAGCTGTTTTTT.

This clone was found once. The chain has TRBV7-9 and TRBJ2-6, with a possible D match to TRBD2 (6 bases). Trimming left V 1 base short and J 0 bases short, with 10 bases between. Germline CDR1 SEHNR, CDR2 FQNEAQ (reference sequence). The CDR3 extends over 17 amino acids. The CDR3 region is CASSLGGASSGANVLTF. For the CDR3, the DNA is TGTGCCAGCAGCTTAGGCGGGGCTAGCTCTGGGGCCAACGTCCTGACTTTC.

The CDR3 coding sequence is TGTGCCAGCTCACCTCCGGGACTAGCGGGGACCAATGAGCAGTTCTTC. This encodes CASSPPGLAGTNEQFF. The rearrangement uses TRBV18 and TRBJ2-1; 13 bases are a match to TRBD2. V lost 3 bases, J lost 6 bases, and 5 bases stayed unmatched. CDR1 and CDR2 from the germline V gene are KGHSH and LQKENI. CDR3 length: 16 residues.

The chain carries TRBV19 and TRBJ1-5, with 7 nucleotides matching TRBD1. The CDR3 totals 13 residues. Looked up from germline, CDR1 is LNHDA and CDR2 is SQIVND (reference sequence). Trimming cost V 4 bases and J 7 bases; bases outside gene matches: 4. The CDR3: CASSTTGSQPQHF. The CDR3 DNA reads TGTGCCAGTAGTACGACAGGGTCCCAGCCCCAGCATTTT.

The V and J genes are TRBV4-2 and TRBJ2-7; D gene unclear. V dropped 4 bases and J dropped 6 bases, with 10 bases sitting between them. The CDR3 runs to 12 residues. Germline loops: CDR1 LGHNA, CDR2 YNFKEQ. The CDR3 reads CASSLDRAEQYF. Here the CDR3 DNA reads TGTGCCAGCAGCCTGGACCGGGCCGAGCAGTACTTC.

The chain recombines TRBV19 with TRBJ1-2; no reliable D call. V lost 6 bases and J lost 6, with 5 bases in between. This CDR3 comprises 10 residues. Germline CDR1 LNHDA, CDR2 SQIVND (reference sequence). In nucleotides, the CDR3 is TGTGCCAGTAGCGAGGATGGCTACACCTTC. This encodes CASSEDGYTF.